This TCR beta chain was obtained from a study of response to subunit inactivated influenza vaccine. Notes on the study in general: The authors put forward the suggestion that each seasonal influenza vaccination may bring in only a limited number of new T cells.

TCRdb itself ran the RT-PCR reads through MiXCR, one entry per CDR3 protein. The table records about 620,000 distinct CDR3 sequences, about 11% of them present only once. This CDR3 region has 15 residues. With 8 bases removed from V and 9 bases from J, the gap between germline ends came to 23 bases. There are a few counts of this clonotype. What it recognizes is unknown. These data are also associated with another study on T cells expressing NK-cell markers. That source reports: TCR beta cDNA was generated via 5'RACE template switching incorporating UMIs. Seven of the eight sequenced donors were HCMV-seropositive; one was seronegative. Dominant NKG2C+ clonotypes made up roughly 1.0-7.0% of CD8+ T cells in roughly 6 donors. These clonotypes also led the CD3+CD56-NKG2C+ fraction in a few donors.

The chain uses TRBV12-3 or TRBV12-4 and TRBJ2-1; maybe TRBD2 (6 bases). This material consisted of PBMCs from blood, taken on the day of vaccination. This clonotype was sampled from a man aged 50 to 59 who received an inactivated influenza vaccine. CDR3 sequence reads: CASGLEGRLVGEQFF. The CDR3 region has the DNA TGTGCCAGCGGCTTAGAGGGGAGACTAGTCGGTGAGCAGTTCTTC.